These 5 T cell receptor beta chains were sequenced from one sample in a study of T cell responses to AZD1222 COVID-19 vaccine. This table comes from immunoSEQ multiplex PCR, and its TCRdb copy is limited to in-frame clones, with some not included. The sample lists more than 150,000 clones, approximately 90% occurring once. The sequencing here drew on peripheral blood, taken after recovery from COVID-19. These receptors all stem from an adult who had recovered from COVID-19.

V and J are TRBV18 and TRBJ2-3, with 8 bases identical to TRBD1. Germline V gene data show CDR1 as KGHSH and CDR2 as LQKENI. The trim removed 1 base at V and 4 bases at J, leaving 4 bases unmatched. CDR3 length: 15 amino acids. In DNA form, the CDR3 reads TGTGCCAGCTCACCACTCTCGGACAGGGCAGATACGCAGTATTTT. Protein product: CASSPLSDRADTQYF.

CDR3 loop: CASSRTGGIDTQYF. The CDR3 nucleotides are TGTGCCAGCAGCCGGACAGGGGGAATAGATACGCAGTATTTT. The gene calls are TRBV6-5 and TRBJ2-3; 10 bases are shared with TRBD1. The CDR3 sequence is 14 residues long. V shed 6 bases, J shed 5 bases, and the junction held 5 bases outside the gene matches. Germline lookup yields CDR1 MNHEY and CDR2 SVGAGI.

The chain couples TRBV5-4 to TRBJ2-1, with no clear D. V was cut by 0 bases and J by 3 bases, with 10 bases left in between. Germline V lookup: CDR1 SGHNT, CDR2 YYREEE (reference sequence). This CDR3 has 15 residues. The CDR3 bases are TGTGCCAGCAGCTTGGATATCAGTGACTACAATGAGCAGTTCTTC. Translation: CASSLDISDYNEQFF.

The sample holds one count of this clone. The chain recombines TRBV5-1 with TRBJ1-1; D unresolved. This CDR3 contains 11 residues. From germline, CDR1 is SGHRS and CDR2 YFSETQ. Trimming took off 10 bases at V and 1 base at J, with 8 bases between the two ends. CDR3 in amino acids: CASRANTEAFF. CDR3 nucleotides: TGCGCCTCAAGGGCGAACACTGAAGCTTTCTTT. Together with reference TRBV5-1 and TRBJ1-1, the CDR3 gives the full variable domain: KAGVTQTPRYLIKTRGQQVTLSCSPISGHRSVSWYQQTPGQGLQFLFEYFSETQRNKGNFPGRFSGRQFSNSRSEMNVSTLELGDSALYLCASRANTEAFFGQGTRLTVV.

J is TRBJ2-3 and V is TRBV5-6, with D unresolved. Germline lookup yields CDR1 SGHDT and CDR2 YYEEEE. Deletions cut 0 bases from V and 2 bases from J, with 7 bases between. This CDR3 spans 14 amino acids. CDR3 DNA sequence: TGTGCCAGCAGCTTGGTTAGGACCACAGATACGCAGTATTTT. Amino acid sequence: CASSLVRTTDTQYF.